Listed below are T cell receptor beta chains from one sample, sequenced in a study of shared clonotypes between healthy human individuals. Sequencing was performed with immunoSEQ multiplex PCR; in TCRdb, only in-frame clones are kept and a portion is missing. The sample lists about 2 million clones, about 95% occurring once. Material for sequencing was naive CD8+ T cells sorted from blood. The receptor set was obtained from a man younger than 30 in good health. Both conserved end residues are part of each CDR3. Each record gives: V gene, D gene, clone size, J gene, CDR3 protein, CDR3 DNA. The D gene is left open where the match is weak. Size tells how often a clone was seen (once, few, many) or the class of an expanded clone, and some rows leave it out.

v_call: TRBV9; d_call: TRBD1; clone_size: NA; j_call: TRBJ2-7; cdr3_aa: CASSVNYDTGGAGKQYF; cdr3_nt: TGTGCCAGCAGCGTTAATTACGATACAGGGGGCGCGGGGAAGCAGTACTTC
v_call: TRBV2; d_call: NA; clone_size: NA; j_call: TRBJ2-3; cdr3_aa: CASSENLAPSTDTQYF; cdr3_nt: TGTGCCAGCAGTGAAAACCTAGCGCCCTCCACAGATACGCAGTATTTT
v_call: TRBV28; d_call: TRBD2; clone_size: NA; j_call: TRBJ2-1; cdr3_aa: CASSSRDYLNEQFF; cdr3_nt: TGTGCCAGCAGTTCTCGGGACTATTTGAATGAGCAGTTCTTC
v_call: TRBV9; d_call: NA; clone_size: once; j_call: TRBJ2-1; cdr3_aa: CASSVGSYNEQFF; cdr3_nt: TGTGCCAGCAGCGTAGGTTCCTACAATGAGCAGTTCTTC
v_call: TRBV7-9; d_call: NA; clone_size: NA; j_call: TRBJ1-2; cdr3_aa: CASSFEVSYYGYTF; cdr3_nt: TGTGCCAGCAGCTTCGAGGTCTCCTACTATGGCTACACCTTC
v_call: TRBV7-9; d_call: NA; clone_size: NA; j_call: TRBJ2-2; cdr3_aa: CASSPIGGRSPGELFF; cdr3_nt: TGTGCCAGCAGCCCCATAGGGGGGCGCAGCCCCGGGGAGCTGTTTTTT
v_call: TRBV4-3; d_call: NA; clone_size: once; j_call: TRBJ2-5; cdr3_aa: CASSAADGWQETQYF; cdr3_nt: TGCGCCAGCAGCGCCGCTGATGGATGGCAAGAGACCCAGTACTTC
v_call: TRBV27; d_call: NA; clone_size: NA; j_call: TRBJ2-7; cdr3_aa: CASSPRGSGYEQYF; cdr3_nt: TGTGCCAGCAGCCCCCGTGGTTCCGGCTACGAGCAGTACTTC
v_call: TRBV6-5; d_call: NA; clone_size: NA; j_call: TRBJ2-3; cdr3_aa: CASQGPGPRTDTQYF; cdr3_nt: TGTGCCAGCCAAGGCCCAGGACCCCGCACAGATACGCAGTATTTT
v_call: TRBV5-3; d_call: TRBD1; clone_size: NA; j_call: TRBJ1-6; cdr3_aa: CARSLGQGIGVNSPLHF; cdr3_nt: TGTGCCAGAAGCCTGGGACAGGGAATAGGGGTAAATTCACCCCTCCACTTT
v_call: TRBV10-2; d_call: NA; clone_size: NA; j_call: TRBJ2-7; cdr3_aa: CASSDPLGGVDFSYEQYF; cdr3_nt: TGCGCCAGCAGTGACCCCTTAGGCGGGGTAGACTTCTCCTACGAGCAGTACTTC
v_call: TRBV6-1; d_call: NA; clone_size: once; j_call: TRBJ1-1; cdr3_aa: CASRAGWGTEAFF; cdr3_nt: TGTGCCAGCAGAGCCGGGTGGGGGACTGAAGCTTTCTTT
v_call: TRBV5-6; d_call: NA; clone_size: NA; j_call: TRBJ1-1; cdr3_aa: CASSLSVTNTEAFF; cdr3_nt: TGTGCCAGCAGCCTGTCGGTCACGAACACTGAAGCTTTCTTT
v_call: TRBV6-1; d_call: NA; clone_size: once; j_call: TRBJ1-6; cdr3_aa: CASSDGHPGLYNSPLHF; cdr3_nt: TGTGCCAGCAGTGACGGGCACCCGGGCCTTTATAATTCACCCCTCCACTTT
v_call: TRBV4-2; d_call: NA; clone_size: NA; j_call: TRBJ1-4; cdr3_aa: CASSQKMNEKLFF; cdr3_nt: TGTGCCAGCAGCCAGAAAATGAATGAAAAACTGTTTTTT
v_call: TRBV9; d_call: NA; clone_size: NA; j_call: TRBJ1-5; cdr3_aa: CASSPQHF; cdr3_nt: TGTGCCAGCAGCCCACAGCATTTT
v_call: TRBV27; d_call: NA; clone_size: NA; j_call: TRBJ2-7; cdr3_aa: CASGPFWGRSAYEQYF; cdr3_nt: TGTGCCAGCGGACCCTTTTGGGGGAGATCGGCCTACGAGCAGTACTTC
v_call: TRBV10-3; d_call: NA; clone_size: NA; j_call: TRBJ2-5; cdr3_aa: CAIRMEGRETQYF; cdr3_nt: TGTGCCATCAGGATGGAGGGTCGGGAGACCCAGTACTTC
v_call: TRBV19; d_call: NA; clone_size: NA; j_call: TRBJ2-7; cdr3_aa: CASSISSWIYEQYF; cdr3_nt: TGTGCCAGTAGTATAAGTTCCTGGATCTACGAGCAGTACTTC
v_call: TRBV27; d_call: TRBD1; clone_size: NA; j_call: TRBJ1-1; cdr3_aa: CASNNGQGAWTEAFF; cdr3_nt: TGTGCCAGCAACAACGGACAGGGGGCGTGGACTGAAGCTTTCTTT
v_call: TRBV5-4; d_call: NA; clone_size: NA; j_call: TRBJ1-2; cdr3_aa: CASSGENRNLYGYTF; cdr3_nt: TGTGCCAGCAGCGGGGAGAATAGGAATCTCTATGGCTACACCTTC
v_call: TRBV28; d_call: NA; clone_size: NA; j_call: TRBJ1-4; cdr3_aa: CASRRESYATNEKLFF; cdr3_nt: TGTGCCAGCAGGCGGGAGTCCTATGCAACTAATGAAAAACTGTTTTTT
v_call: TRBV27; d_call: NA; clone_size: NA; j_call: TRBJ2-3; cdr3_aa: CASSLMGGTDTQYF; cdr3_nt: TGTGCCAGCAGTTTAATGGGGGGAACAGATACGCAGTATTTT
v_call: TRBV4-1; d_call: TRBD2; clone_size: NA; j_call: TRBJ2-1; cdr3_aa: CASSLRLADNEQFF; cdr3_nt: TGCGCCAGCAGCCTACGACTAGCGGACAATGAGCAGTTCTTC
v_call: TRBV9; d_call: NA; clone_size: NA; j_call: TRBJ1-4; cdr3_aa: CASSEEQGYQEKLFF; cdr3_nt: TGTGCCAGCAGCGAGGAACAGGGATACCAGGAAAAACTGTTTTTT
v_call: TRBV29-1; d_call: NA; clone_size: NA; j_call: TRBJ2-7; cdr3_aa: CSVDGGTYEQYF; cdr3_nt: TGCAGCGTTGACGGCGGAACCTACGAGCAGTACTTC
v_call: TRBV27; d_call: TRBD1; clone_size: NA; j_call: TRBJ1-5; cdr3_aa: CASSLTGTGYQPQHF; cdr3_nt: TGTGCCAGCAGTCTCACCGGGACAGGGTATCAGCCCCAGCATTTT
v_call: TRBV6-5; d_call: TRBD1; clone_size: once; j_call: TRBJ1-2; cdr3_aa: CASSYSDRGDGYTF; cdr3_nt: TGTGCCAGCAGTTATTCGGACAGGGGAGATGGCTACACCTTC
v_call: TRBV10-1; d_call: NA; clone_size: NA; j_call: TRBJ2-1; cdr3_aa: CASSDAGARFEQFF; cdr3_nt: TGCGCCAGCAGTGATGCGGGGGCTCGATTTGAGCAGTTCTTC
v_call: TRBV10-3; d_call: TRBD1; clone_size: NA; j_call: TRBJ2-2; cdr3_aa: CAISDRRLGQGNTGELFF; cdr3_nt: TGTGCCATCAGTGACCGAAGATTGGGACAGGGGAACACCGGGGAGCTGTTTTTT
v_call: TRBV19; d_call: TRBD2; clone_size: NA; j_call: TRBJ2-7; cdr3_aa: CASSIGAGVDEQYF; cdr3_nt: TGTGCCAGTAGTATTGGGGCGGGAGTTGACGAGCAGTACTTC
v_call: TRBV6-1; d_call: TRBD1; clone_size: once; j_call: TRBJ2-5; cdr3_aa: CASSAAGTGAQETQYF; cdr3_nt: TGTGCCAGCAGTGCCGCCGGGACAGGGGCCCAAGAGACCCAGTACTTC
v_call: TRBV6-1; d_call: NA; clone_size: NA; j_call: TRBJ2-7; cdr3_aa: CASGDSYEQYF; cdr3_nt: TGTGCCAGCGGAGACAGCTACGAGCAGTACTTC
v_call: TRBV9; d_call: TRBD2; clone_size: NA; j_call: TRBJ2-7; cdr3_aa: CASSVGLAIYEQYF; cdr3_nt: TGTGCCAGCAGCGTGGGACTAGCAATCTACGAGCAGTACTTC
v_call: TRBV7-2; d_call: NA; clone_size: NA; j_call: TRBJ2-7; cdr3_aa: CASSSWYEQYF; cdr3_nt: TGTGCCAGCAGCTCTTGGTACGAGCAGTACTTC
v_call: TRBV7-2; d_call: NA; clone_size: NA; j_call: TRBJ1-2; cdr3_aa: CASSLDVGVTNYGYTF; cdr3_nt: TGTGCCAGCAGCTTAGATGTGGGAGTTACTAACTATGGCTACACCTTC
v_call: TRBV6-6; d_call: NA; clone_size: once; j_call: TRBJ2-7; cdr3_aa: CASSYPPSEQYF; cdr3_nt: TGTGCCAGCAGTTACCCCCCCTCTGAGCAGTACTTC
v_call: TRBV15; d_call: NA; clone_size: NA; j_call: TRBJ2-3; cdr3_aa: CATSRDWGIGTDTQYF; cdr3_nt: TGTGCCACCAGCAGAGACTGGGGCATCGGCACAGATACGCAGTATTTT
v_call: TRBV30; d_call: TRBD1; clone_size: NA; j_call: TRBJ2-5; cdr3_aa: CAWSVGQGKYETQYF; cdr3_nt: TGTGCCTGGAGCGTGGGACAGGGAAAATATGAGACCCAGTACTTC
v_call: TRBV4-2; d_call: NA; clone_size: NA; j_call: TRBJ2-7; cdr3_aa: CASSQPGLSYEQYF; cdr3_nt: TGTGCCAGCAGCCAACCGGGACTCTCCTACGAGCAGTACTTC
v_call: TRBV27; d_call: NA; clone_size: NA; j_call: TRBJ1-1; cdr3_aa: CASSLRAGYTEAFF; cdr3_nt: TGTGCCAGCAGCCTCCGGGCCGGCTACACTGAAGCTTTCTTT
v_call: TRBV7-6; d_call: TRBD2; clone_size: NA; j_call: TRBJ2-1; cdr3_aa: CASTPLAGSYNEQFF; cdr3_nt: TGTGCCAGCACGCCACTAGCGGGTTCCTACAATGAGCAGTTCTTC
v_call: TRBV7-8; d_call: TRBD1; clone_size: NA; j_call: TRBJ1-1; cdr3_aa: CASSGDRGGTEAFF; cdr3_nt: TGTGCCAGCAGCGGGGACAGGGGAGGGACTGAAGCTTTCTTT
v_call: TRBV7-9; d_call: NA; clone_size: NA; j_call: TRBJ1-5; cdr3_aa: CASSPPGQSNQPQHF; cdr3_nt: TGTGCCAGCAGCCCCCCAGGCCAGAGCAATCAGCCCCAGCATTTT
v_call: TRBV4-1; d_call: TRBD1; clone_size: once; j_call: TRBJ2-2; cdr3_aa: CASSQLAGQGALNWAGELFF; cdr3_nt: TGCGCCAGCAGCCAGCTGGCGGGACAGGGGGCGCTTAACTGGGCCGGGGAGCTGTTTTTT
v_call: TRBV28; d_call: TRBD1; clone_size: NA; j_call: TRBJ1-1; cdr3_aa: CASTVPGQGLRAFF; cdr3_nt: TGTGCCAGTACAGTCCCGGGACAGGGTTTGAGGGCTTTCTTT
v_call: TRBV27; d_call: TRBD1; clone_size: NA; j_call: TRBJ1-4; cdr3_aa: CASSVRTGRDEKLFF; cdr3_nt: TGTGCCAGCAGCGTTAGGACAGGGCGGGATGAAAAACTGTTTTTT
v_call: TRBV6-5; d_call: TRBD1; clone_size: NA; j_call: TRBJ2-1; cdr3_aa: CASSYSSTGGYNEQFF; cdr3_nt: TGTGCCAGCAGTTACTCGTCGACAGGGGGCTACAATGAGCAGTTCTTC